The 18 T cell receptor beta chains given below trace back to one sample, sequenced in a study of chemoradiotherapy in HPV16-positive cancers. Assay: immunoSEQ multiplex PCR; the TCRdb copy retains only in-frame clones and omits some. This sample has under 6,500 clones, with around 80% found just once. This material was collected from a patient who underwent chemoradiotherapy. All receptors derive from a human donor with HPV-associated anogenital cancer.

The chain links TRBV6-1 to TRBJ1-5; possible D gene TRBD1, 5 bases. The CDR3 has 19 amino acids. The germline CDR1 and CDR2 sequences are MNHNS and SASEGT. Deletions cut 2 bases from V and 3 bases from J, with 23 bases between. The CDR3 sequence: CASSESRGPGRLSNQPQHF. The DNA of the CDR3 is TGTGCCAGCAGTGAATCGCGGGGACCTGGGCGTTTATCCAATCAGCCCCAGCATTTT.

As DNA, the CDR3 is TGCGCCAGCAGCTTGGCCGCTAGCGGGGGGGGTTTGAGAAGGACAGATACGCAGTATTTT. It is translated as CASSLAASGGGLRRTDTQYF. The chain combines TRBV5-1 with TRBJ2-3; 12 bases match TRBD2. CDR1 and CDR2 from the germline V gene are SGHRS and YFSETQ. The CDR3 covers 20 residues. The V segment lost 0 bases and the J segment 3 bases; nucleotides outside the gene matches: 14.

There are a few counts of this clone. The rearrangement links TRBV11-3 to TRBJ2-3; 7 bases agree with TRBD2. The V gene's germline CDR1 is SGHNT and CDR2 YENEEA. The junction had 7 bases not matched to a gene; V was cut back by 5 bases and J by 2 bases. The CDR3 spans 15 residues. CDR3 loop: CASSPRTRITDTQYF. In DNA, the CDR3 is TGTGCCAGCAGCCCGAGGACTAGGATCACAGATACGCAGTATTTT.

The chain couples TRBV4-1 to TRBJ1-3; D remains ambiguous. CDR3 length: 13 amino acids. V shed 4 bases and J shed 4 bases, with 8 bases lying between them. Germline V CDR1 and CDR2: MGHRA, YSYEKL. For the CDR3, the DNA is TGCGCCAGCAGCCTTCTCGGGGGAAACACCATATATTTT. This translates into CASSLLGGNTIYF.

This clone was picked up a small number of times. V gene TRBV30 combines with J gene TRBJ2-1; D gene ambiguous. Germline values: CDR1 GTSNPN, CDR2 SVGIG (reference sequence). V lost 1 base and J lost 8, with 9 bases in between. CDR3 length equals 12 residues. The CDR3 nucleotides read TGTGCCTGGAGTGCCGGTAGGTATGAGCAGTTCTTC. Its translation: CAWSAGRYEQFF.

The rearrangement uses TRBV27 and TRBJ2-2; D is perhaps TRBD1 or TRBD2 (5 bases each). This CDR3 comprises 16 residues. V lost 0 bases to trimming and J lost 4 bases, with 12 bases between them. Germline V lookup: CDR1 MNHEY, CDR2 SMNVEV (reference sequence). DNA for the CDR3: TGTGCCAGCAGTTTATCGAAGGGGACCTTCACCGGGGAGCTGTTTTTT. This gives the protein CASSLSKGTFTGELFF.

The V and J genes are TRBV19 and TRBJ2-3; D is unresolved. From germline, CDR1 is LNHDA and CDR2 SQIVND (reference sequence). Trimming shortened V by 3 bases and J by 3 bases, and 10 bases separated the two germline ends. This CDR3 region has 14 residues. CDR3: CASSINMGTDTQYF. In DNA, the CDR3 is TGTGCCAGTAGTATCAACATGGGGACAGATACGCAGTATTTT.

This rearrangement joins TRBV19 to TRBJ2-6, with 7 bases fitting TRBD1. V shed 4 bases and J 2 bases; nucleotides not matched to a gene: 11. The CDR3 is made up of 18 amino acids. The germline V gene has CDR1 LNHDA and CDR2 SQIVND (reference sequence). For the CDR3, the DNA is TGTGCCAGTAGTACCCTGGGACAGACGTTCGCTGGGGCCAACGTCCTGACTTTC. The encoded protein is CASSTLGQTFAGANVLTF.

The V call is TRBV7-6, the J call TRBJ2-1; 8 bases align to TRBD2. The CDR3 totals 16 residues. V trimming: 0 bases; J trimming: 4 bases; junction bases outside the gene matches: 5. CDR1 SGHVS and CDR2 FNYEAQ come from the germline V gene. The CDR3 sequence: CASSLAPAGGYNEQFF. The CDR3 bases are TGTGCCAGCAGCTTAGCGCCGGCGGGAGGTTACAATGAGCAGTTCTTC. Full variable domain (rest looked up from reference TRBV7-6 and TRBJ2-1): GAGVSQSPRYKVTKRGQDVALRCDPISGHVSLYWYRQALGQGPEFLTYFNYEAQQDKSGLPNDRFSAERPEGSISTLTIQRTEQRDSAMYRCASSLAPAGGYNEQFFGPGTRLTVL.

The CDR3 nucleotides are TGTGCCTGGAGTGGGTCTTACAATCAGCCCCAGCATTTT. Its protein product is CAWSGSYNQPQHF. V gene TRBV30 combines with J gene TRBJ1-5; no firm D call. The CDR3 contains 13 residues. Looked up from germline, CDR1 is GTSNPN and CDR2 is SVGIG (reference sequence). With 1 base removed from V and 3 bases from J, the gap between germline ends came to 7 bases.

The chain recombines TRBV7-3 with TRBJ2-5; the D call may be TRBD1 or TRBD2 (6 bases each). V was pared by 0 bases and J by 5 bases, with 13 bases between. This CDR3 is built from 15 residues. Germline V gives CDR1 SGHTA, CDR2 FQGTGA. This CDR3 reads CASSLTGGQRETQYF. As DNA, the CDR3 is TGTGCCAGCAGCTTAACGGGGGGCCAAAGGGAGACCCAGTACTTC.

The V and J genes are TRBV6-4 and TRBJ2-2; the D is unclear. The CDR3 is made up of 14 amino acids. Trimming removed 4 bases from V and 4 bases from J, with 10 bases in between. Germline V gene sequence: CDR1 MRHNA, CDR2 SNTAGT. The CDR3 sequence: CASSVLVGTGELFF. CDR3 nucleotides: TGTGCCAGCAGTGTCCTCGTGGGCACCGGGGAGCTGTTTTTT.

The rearrangement links TRBV25-1 to TRBJ1-1; D is uncertain. Germline V gives CDR1 MGHDK, CDR2 SYGVNS. The ends were cut back, 4 bases at V and 0 bases at J, with 15 bases in the middle. CDR3 length equals 16 residues. The CDR3 nucleotides are TGTGCCAGCAGTGCTAGGACTGCCTACATGAACACTGAAGCTTTCTTT. Residues: CASSARTAYMNTEAFF.

This clone was observed a single time. V and J are TRBV6-5 and TRBJ1-1; weak D call: TRBD1 (5 bases). The germline V and J ends were trimmed by 7 bases and 1 base, with 16 bases remaining between them. The CDR3 runs 15 residues. Germline CDR1 and CDR2: MNHEY and SVGAGI. CDR3 protein: CASTPRGRGNTEAFF. The DNA for the CDR3 is TGTGCCAGCACTCCTCGGGGCAGAGGGAACACTGAAGCTTTCTTT.

The chain has TRBV7-9 and TRBJ2-2, with D possibly TRBD1 on 6 matching bases. Germline lookup yields CDR1 SEHNR and CDR2 FQNEAQ (reference sequence). V shed 2 bases and J shed 1 base, with 8 bases lying between them. The CDR3 is 15 amino acids. This chain's CDR3 is CASSLLGQNTGELFF. CDR3 bases: TGTGCCAGCAGCTTACTGGGACAGAACACCGGGGAGCTGTTTTTT.

The chain is built from TRBV11-2 and TRBJ2-1; weak D call: TRBD2 (6 bases). Germline CDR1 SGHAT, CDR2 FQNNGV. V lost 4 bases and J lost 4, with 23 bases in between. This CDR3 spans 18 amino acids. CDR3 coding DNA: TGTGCCAGCAGCTCCTCCCGTTTGGGGGGACGGAAGTACAATGAGCAGTTCTTC. This codes for CASSSSRLGGRKYNEQFF.

This rearrangement joins TRBV4-3 to TRBJ2-1; no reliable D call. Trimming shortened V by 0 bases and J by 11 bases, and 14 bases separated the two germline ends. CDR3 length equals 14 residues. CDR1 is LGHNA, CDR2 YSLEER, per germline. This CDR3 is CASSQELTTMKQFF. The CDR3 nucleotides read TGCGCCAGCAGCCAAGAACTTACCACAATGAAGCAGTTCTTC.

V is TRBV29-1 and J is TRBJ1-1; D might be TRBD1 (5 bases). Germline V lookup: CDR1 SQVTM, CDR2 ANQGSEA. The CDR3 has 12 residues. The V gene lost 0 bases and the J gene lost 11 bases, with 13 bases spanning the gap. The CDR3 nucleotides read TGCAGCGTTGAAGAGGAGGCAGGGAGGGCTTTCTTT. Residues: CSVEEEAGRAFF.